The clone carrying this T cell receptor beta chain turned up a few times. The antigen remains unidentified. These data are taken from a study of T cell repertoires in cytomegalovirus infection. Across the study: Public TCR beta signatures indicated both CMV infection and matching HLA type. Notes on the study in general: CMV carriers with the relevant HLA were identified by cumulative public TCR beta family frequency. HLA-C-restricted TCR beta clonotypes specific for CMV led the ex vivo response.

Germline loops: CDR1 MDHEN, CDR2 SYDVKM. This CDR3 contains 17 residues. The ends lost 4 bases at V and 5 bases at J; junction bases unmatched: 13. TCRdb fed the reads into MiXCR, producing one record per CDR3 protein. The sample lists a few hundred thousand distinct CDR3 sequences; approximately 26% were seen once. This sequence was found in a human donor in good health (CMV status not recorded). Some clones in this sample may be carry-over from other donors' samples. The chain links TRBV28 to TRBJ2-3; TRBD2 matches 9 bases. The source material was PBMCs. The CDR3 is CASSSPIAGDIGDTQYF. As DNA, the CDR3 is TGTGCCAGCAGTTCCCCCATAGCGGGAGACATCGGAGATACGCAGTATTTT.